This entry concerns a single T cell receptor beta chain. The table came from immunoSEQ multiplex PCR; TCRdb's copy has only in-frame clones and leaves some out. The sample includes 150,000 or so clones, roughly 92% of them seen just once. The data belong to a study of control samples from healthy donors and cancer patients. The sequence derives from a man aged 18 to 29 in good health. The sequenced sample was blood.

The CDR3 is CASSRQGAKETQYF. In DNA, the CDR3 is TGTGCCAGCAGCCGACAGGGGGCTAAGGAGACCCAGTACTTC. The chain employs TRBV7-9 and TRBJ2-5, with 10 bases lining up with TRBD1. CDR3 size: 14 residues. The germline CDR1 and CDR2 sequences are SEHNR and FQNEAQ (reference sequence). V lost 5 bases, J lost 5 bases, and 5 bases stayed unmatched. The full variable domain, its missing parts supplied by reference TRBV7-9 and TRBJ2-5, is DTGVSQNPRHKITKRGQNVTFRCDPISEHNRLYWYRQTLGQGPEFLTYFQNEAQLEKSRLLSDRFSAERPKGSFSTLEIQRTEQGDSAMYLCASSRQGAKETQYFGPGTRLLVL.